This TCR beta chain was sequenced in a study of blood T cell repertoires in COVID-19. Background on the study: PBMCs, B-cell-depleted T cells, or T cells provided the cDNA or gDNA that made up the material.

Original processing notes: How many nucleated cells were present was estimated from reference gene primer amplification. Data came from immunoSEQ multiplex PCR; TCRdb stores just in-frame clones and leaves some out. V and J calls and clone size are given by that table; D and trimming were obtained from the DNA. The sample has roughly 150,000 clones; approximately 78% are singletons. V lost 0 bases to trimming and J lost 5 bases; unmatched junction nucleotides: 3. Per germline, CDR1 LGHNT and CDR2 FRNRAP. CDR3 length: 14 amino acids. The V call is TRBV12-5, the J call TRBJ2-5; TRBD2 agrees at 7 bases. The sequenced sample consisted of peripheral blood. This receptor was identified in a human donor in a cohort sampled during active COVID-19. The CDR3 coding sequence is TGTGCTAGTGGTTTGGTCGGGGGGATCGAGACCCAGTACTTC. It is translated as CASGLVGGIETQYF.